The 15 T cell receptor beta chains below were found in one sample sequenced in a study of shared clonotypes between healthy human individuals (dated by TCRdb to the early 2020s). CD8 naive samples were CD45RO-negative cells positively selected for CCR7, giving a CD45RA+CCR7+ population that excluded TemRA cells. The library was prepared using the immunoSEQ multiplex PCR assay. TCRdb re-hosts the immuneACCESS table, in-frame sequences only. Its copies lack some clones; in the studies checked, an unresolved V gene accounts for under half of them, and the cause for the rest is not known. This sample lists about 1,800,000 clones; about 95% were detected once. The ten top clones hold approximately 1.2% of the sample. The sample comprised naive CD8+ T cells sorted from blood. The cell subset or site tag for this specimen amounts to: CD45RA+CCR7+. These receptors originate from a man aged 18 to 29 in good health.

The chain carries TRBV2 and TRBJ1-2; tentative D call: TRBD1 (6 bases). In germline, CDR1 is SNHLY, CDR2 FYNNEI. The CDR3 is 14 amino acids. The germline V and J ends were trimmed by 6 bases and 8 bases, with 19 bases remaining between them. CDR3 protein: CASSDPGDIEGYTF. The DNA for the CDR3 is TGTGCCAGCAGCGACCCAGGGGACATCGAGGGCTACACCTTC.

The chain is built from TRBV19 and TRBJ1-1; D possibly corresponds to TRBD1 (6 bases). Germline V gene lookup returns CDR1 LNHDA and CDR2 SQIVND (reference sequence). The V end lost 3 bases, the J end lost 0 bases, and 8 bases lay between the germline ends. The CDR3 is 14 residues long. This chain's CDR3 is CASSIEGVNTEAFF. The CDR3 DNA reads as TGTGCCAGTAGTATCGAGGGGGTGAACACTGAAGCTTTCTTT.

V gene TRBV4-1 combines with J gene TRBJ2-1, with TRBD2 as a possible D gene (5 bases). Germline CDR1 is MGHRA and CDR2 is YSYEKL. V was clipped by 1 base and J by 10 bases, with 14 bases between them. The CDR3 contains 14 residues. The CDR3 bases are TGCGCCAGCAGCCAAGGACTACCCGGGTCAGAGCAGTTCTTC. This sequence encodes CASSQGLPGSEQFF.

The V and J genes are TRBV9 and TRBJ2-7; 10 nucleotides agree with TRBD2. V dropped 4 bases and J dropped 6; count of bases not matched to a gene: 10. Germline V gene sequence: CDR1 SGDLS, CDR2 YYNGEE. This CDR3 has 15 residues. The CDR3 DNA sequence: TGTGCCAGCAGCCCCAAGCGGGGGGGTTTCTCCGAGCAGTACTTC. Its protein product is CASSPKRGGFSEQYF.

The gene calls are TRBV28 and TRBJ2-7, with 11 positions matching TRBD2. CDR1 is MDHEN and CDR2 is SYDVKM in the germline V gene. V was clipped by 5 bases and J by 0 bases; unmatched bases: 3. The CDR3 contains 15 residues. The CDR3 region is CASSPSGGSSYEQYF. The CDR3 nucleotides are TGTGCCAGCAGTCCTAGCGGGGGGAGCTCCTACGAGCAGTACTTC.

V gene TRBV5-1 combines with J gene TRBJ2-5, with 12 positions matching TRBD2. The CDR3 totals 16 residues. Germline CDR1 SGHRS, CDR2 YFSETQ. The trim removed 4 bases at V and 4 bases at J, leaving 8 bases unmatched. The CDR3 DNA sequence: TGCGCCAGCAGCCCAAGACTAGCGGGAGTTGTAGAGACCCAGTACTTC. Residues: CASSPRLAGVVETQYF. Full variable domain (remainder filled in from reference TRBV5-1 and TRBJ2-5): KAGVTQTPRYLIKTRGQQVTLSCSPISGHRSVSWYQQTPGQGLQFLFEYFSETQRNKGNFPGRFSGRQFSNSRSEMNVSTLELGDSALYLCASSPRLAGVVETQYFGPGTRLLVL.

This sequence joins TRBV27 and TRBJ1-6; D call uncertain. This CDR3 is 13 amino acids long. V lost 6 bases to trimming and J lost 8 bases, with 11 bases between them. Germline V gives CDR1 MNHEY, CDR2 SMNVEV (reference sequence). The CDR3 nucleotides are TGTGCCAGCAGCCCGTTTGGTCATTCACCCCTCCACTTT. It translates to CASSPFGHSPLHF.

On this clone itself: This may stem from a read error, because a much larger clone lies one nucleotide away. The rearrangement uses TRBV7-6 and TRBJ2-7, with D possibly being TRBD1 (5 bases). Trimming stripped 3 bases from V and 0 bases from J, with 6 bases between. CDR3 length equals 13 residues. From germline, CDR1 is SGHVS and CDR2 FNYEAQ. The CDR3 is CASSFDSSYEQYF. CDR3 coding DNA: TGTGCCAGCAGCTTCGACAGCTCCTACGAGCAGTACTTC. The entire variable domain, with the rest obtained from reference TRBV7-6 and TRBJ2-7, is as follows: GAGVSQSPRYKVTKRGQDVALRCDPISGHVSLYWYRQALGQGPEFLTYFNYEAQQDKSGLPNDRFSAERPEGSISTLTIQRTEQRDSAMYRCASSFDSSYEQYFGPGTRLTVT.

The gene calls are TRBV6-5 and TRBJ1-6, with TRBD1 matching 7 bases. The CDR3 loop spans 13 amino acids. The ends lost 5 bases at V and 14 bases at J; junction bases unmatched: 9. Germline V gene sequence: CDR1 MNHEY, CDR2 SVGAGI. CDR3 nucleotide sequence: TGTGCCAGCAGTGAGACAGGGTTTCGAACCCTCCACTTT. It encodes CASSETGFRTLHF.

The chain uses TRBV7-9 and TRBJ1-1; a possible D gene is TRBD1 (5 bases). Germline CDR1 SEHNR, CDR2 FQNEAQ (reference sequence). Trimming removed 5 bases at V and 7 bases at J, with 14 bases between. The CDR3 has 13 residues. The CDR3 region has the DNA TGTGCCAGCAGCCTCGGGGCAGCACTTGAAGCTTTCTTT. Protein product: CASSLGAALEAFF.

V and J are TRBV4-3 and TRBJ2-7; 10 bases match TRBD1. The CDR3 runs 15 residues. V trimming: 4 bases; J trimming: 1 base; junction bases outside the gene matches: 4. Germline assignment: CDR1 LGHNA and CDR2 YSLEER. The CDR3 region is CASSLGTGDSYEQYF. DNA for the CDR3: TGCGCCAGCAGCCTAGGGACAGGGGATTCCTACGAGCAGTACTTC.

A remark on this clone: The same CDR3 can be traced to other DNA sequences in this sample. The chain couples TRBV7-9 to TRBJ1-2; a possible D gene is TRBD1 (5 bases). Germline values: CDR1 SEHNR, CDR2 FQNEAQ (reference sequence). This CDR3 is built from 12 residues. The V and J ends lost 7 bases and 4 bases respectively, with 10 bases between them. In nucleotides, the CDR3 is TGTGCCAGCACTGGGGCCACCTATGGCTACACCTTC. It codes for CASTGATYGYTF. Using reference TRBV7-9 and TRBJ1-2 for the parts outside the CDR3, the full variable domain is DTGVSQNPRHKITKRGQNVTFRCDPISEHNRLYWYRQTLGQGPEFLTYFQNEAQLEKSRLLSDRFSAERPKGSFSTLEIQRTEQGDSAMYLCASTGATYGYTFGSGTRLTVV.

The CDR3 coding sequence is TGCAGCGTTGAAAAGAGCGGGGCCCCGGCCAATGAGCAGTTCTTC. Protein: CSVEKSGAPANEQFF. This chain uses TRBV29-1 with TRBJ2-1; 7 bases map to TRBD2. V lost 2 bases to trimming and J lost 6 bases; unmatched junction nucleotides: 10. The germline CDR1 and CDR2 sequences are SQVTM and ANQGSEA. This CDR3 has 15 residues.

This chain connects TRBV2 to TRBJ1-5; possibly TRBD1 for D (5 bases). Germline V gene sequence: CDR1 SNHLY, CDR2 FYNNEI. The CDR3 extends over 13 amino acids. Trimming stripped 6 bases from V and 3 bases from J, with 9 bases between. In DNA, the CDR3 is TGTGCCAGCAGCGGGGGTATCAATCAGCCCCAGCATTTT. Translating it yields CASSGGINQPQHF. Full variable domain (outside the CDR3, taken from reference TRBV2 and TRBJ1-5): EPEVTQTPSHQVTQMGQEVILRCVPISNHLYFYWYRQILGQKVEFLVSFYNNEISEKSEIFDDQFSVERPDGSNFTLKIRSTKLEDSAMYFCASSGGINQPQHFGDGTRLSIL.

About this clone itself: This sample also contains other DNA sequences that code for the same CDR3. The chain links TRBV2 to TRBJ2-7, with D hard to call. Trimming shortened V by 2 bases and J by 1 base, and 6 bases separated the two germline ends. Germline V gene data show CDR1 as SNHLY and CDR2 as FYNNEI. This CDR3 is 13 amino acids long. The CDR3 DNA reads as TGTGCCAGCAGTGAACCGGCATCCTACGAGCAGTACTTC. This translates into CASSEPASYEQYF.